This T cell receptor (beta chain) was sequenced during a study of patients and donors after allogeneic stem cell transplantation. MiXCR, applied by TCRdb to the RT-PCR reads, yields one record per CDR3 protein. The table lists approximately 200,000 distinct CDR3 sequences, around two fifths of them singletons. CDR3 length: 15 residues. Germline-derived CDR1 and CDR2 are MDHEN and SYDVKM. The V and J ends lost 5 bases and 3 bases, in that order; junction bases with no gene match: 10. The sequenced sample consisted of blood, either unsorted or a sorted T cell fraction (not recorded which). This clonotype was sampled from a human donor who was either an allogeneic HSCT recipient or a stem cell or donor lymphocyte infusion donor (not recorded which). It is not recorded whose cells these are; they may come from a transplant donor. The gene calls are TRBV28 and TRBJ2-7; the match to TRBD1 covers 7 bases. CDR3 amino acids: CASSLSGTVRYEQYF. In DNA form, the CDR3 reads TGTGCCAGCAGTCTCTCCGGGACAGTCCGCTACGAGCAGTACTTC.